This TCR beta chain is from a study of neurological immune-mediated disorders. Broader study findings: Among 34 multiple sclerosis patients, phylogenetic grouping put the repertoires of 18 into a single related-CDR3 cluster, a possible signature.

This CDR3 comprises 11 residues. The germline V gene encodes CDR1 LNHNV and CDR2 YYDKDF (reference sequence). The V end lost 9 bases, the J end lost 8 bases, and 11 bases lay between the germline ends. TCRdb re-analysed the 5' RACE reads in MiXCR, keeping a single row per CDR3 protein. The data contain 65,000 to 75,000 distinct CDR3 sequences, roughly 4.4% of them singletons. This clonotype came up many times. Its antigen is not known. The rearrangement joins TRBV15 to TRBJ2-1; a weak D match, TRBD2 (5 bases). The clonotype was recovered from a woman in her 70s with multiple sclerosis. Sequencing input: PBMCs. CDR3 amino acids: CATHSGHEQFF. CDR3 nucleotide sequence: TGTGCCACTCACAGCGGCCATGAGCAGTTCTTC.